The table lists the clone carrying this T cell receptor (beta chain) with many counts. Its target is unknown. The data belong to a study of Graves' ophthalmopathy and Graves' hyperthyroidism. This CDR3 spans 14 amino acids. V was clipped by 6 bases and J by 9 bases, with 18 bases between them. The sequenced template was RNA, covering the TCR beta CDR3 region. An initial RT-PCR round employing HTBI primers preceded a second-round multiplex PCR. Each CDR3 protein is one row after TCRdb ran MiXCR on the multiplex PCR reads. The table includes under 350,000 distinct CDR3 sequences, 15% to 20% detected once. Study-wide results and limits: Stable hyperthyroidism and ophthalmopathy were told apart by a 13-signature model, which achieved around 88% sensitivity and roughly 80% specificity.

Sequencing used peripheral blood. This chain connects TRBV12-3 or TRBV12-4 to TRBJ1-5; D is unresolved. This TCR derives from an adult man with Graves' ophthalmopathy. In DNA, the CDR3 is TGTGCCAGCAGCCCCGGTGGCCCAATGTCGCCCCAGCATTTT. Protein sequence: CASSPGGPMSPQHF.